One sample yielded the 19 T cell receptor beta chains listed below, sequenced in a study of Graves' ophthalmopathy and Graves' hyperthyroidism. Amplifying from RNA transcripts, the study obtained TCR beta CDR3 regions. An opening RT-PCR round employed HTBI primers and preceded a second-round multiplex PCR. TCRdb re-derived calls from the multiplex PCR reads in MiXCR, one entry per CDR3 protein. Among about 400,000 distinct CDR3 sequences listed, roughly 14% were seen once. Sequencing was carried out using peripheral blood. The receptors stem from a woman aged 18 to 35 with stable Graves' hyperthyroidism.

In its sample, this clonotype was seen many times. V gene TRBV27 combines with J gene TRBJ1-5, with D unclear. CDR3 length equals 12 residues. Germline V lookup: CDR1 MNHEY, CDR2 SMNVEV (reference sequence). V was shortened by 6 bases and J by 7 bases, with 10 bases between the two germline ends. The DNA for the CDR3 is TGTGCCAGCAGGGGAGTCGGGCAGCCCCAGCATTTT. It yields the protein CASRGVGQPQHF.

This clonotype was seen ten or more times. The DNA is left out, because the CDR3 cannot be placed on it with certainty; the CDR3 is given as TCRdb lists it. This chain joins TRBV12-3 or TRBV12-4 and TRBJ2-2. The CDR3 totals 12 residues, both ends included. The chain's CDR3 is CASSFGAGELFF.

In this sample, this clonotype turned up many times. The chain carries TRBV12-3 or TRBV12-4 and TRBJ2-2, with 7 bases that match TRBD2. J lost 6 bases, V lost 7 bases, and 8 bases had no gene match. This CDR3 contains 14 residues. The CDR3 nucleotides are TGTGCCAGCAAACCGGGACTAAGGTCCGGGGAGCTGTTTTTT. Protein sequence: CASKPGLRSGELFF.

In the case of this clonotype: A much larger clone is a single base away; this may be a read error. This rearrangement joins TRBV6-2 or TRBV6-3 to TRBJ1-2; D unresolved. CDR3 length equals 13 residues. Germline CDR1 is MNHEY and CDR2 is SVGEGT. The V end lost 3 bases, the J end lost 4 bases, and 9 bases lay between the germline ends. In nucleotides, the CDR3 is TGTGCCAGCAGTTATGGGCAGTGCTATGGCTACACCTTC. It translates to CASSYGQCYGYTF.

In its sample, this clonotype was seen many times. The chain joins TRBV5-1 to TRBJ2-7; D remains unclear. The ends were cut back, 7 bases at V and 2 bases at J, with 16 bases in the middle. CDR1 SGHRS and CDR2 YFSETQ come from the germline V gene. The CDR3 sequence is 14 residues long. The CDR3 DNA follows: TGCGCCAGCGGATTAAGATTGGGTGCCTACGAGCAGTACTTC. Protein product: CASGLRLGAYEQYF.

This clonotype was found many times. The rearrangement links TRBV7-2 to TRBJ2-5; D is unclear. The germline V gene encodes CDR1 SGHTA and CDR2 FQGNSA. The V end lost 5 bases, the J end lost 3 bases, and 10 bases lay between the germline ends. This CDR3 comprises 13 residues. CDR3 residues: CASSHRREETQYF. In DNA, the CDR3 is TGTGCCAGCAGCCATCGACGGGAAGAGACCCAGTACTTC.

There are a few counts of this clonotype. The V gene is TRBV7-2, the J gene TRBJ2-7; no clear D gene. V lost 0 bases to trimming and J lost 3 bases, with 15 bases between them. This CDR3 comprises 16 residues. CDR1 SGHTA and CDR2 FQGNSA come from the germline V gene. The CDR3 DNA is TGTGCCAGCAGCTTAGCGGGGTCTAGTAACAGCTACGAGCAGTACTTC. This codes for CASSLAGSSNSYEQYF.

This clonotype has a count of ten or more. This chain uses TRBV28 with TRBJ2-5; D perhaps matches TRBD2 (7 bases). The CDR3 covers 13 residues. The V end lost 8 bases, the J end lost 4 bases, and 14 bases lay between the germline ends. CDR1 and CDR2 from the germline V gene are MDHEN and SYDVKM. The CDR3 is CASAGGGRETQYF. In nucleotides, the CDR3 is TGTGCCAGCGCTGGGGGGGGGCGAGAGACCCAGTACTTC. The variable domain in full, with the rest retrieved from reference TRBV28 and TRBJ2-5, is DVKVTQSSRYLVKRTGEKVFLECVQDMDHENMFWYRQDPGLGLRLIYFSYDVKMKEKGDIPEGYSVSREKKERFSLILESASTNQTSMYLCASAGGGRETQYFGPGTRLLVL.

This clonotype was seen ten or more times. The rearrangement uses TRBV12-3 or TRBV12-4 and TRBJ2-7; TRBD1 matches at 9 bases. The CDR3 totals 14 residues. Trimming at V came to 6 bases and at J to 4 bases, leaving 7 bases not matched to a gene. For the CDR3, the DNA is TGTGCCAGCAGCATCCGACAGGGGGTGTACGAGCAGTACTTC. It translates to CASSIRQGVYEQYF.

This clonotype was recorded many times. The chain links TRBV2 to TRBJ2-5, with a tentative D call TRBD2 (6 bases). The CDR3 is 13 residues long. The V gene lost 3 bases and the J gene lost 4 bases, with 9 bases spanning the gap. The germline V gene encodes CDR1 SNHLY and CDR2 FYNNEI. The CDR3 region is CASSDGGRETQYF. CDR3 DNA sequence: TGTGCCAGCAGTGACGGGGGAAGAGAGACCCAGTACTTC.

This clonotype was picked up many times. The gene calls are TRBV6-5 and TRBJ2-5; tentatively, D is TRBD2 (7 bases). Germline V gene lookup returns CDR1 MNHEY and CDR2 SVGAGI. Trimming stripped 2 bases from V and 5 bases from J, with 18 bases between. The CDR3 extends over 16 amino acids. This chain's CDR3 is CASSYGASGGGETQYF. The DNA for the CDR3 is TGTGCCAGCAGTTACGGGGCTAGCGGAGGGGGGGAGACCCAGTACTTC.

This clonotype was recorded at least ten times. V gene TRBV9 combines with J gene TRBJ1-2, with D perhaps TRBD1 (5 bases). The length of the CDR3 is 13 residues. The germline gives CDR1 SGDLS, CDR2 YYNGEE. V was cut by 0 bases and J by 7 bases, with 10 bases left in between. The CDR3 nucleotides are TGTGCCAGCAGCGTAGGGGGAGGGACTGGCTACACCTTC. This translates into CASSVGGGTGYTF. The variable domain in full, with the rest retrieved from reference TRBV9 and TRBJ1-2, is DSGVTQTPKHLITATGQRVTLRCSPRSGDLSVYWYQQSLDQGLQFLIQYYNGEERAKGNILERFSAQQFPDLHSELNLSSLELGDSALYFCASSVGGGTGYTFGSGTRLTVV.

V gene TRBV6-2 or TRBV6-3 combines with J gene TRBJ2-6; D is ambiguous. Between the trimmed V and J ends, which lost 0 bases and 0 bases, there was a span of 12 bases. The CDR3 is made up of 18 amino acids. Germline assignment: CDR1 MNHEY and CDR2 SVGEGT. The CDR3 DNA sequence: TGTGCCAGCAGTTACTCCACAGTTGTAGCCTCTGGGGCCAACGTCCTGACTTTC. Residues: CASSYSTVVASGANVLTF.

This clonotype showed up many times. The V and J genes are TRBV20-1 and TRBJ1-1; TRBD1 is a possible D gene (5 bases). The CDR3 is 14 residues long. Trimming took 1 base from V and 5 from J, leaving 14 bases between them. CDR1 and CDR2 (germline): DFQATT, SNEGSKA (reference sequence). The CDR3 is CSARGAREGTEAFF. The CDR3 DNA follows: TGCAGTGCTAGAGGTGCCAGGGAAGGGACTGAAGCTTTCTTT.

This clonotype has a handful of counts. CDR3 bases: TGTGCCATCAGTCCTGGACTGGGAACTAGCAATCAGCCCCAGCATTTT. As protein: CAISPGLGTSNQPQHF. This rearrangement joins TRBV10-3 to TRBJ1-5; D is unresolved. CDR3 length: 16 residues. V was shortened by 5 bases and J by 0 bases, with 14 bases between the two germline ends. In germline, CDR1 is ENHRY, CDR2 SYGVKD.

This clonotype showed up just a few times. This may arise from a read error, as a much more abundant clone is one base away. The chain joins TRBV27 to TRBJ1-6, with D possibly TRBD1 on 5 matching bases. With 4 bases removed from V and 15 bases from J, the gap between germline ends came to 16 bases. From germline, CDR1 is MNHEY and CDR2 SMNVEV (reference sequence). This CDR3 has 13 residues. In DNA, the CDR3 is TGTGCCAGCAGTTCACCGGGGGGGGAATACCTCCACTTT. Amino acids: CASSSPGGEYLHF.

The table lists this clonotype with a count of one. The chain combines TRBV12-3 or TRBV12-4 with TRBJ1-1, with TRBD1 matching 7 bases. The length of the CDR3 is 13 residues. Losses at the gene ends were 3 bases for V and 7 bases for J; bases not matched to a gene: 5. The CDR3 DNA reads TGTGCCAGCAGTTTTTCGGGGACAGATGAAGCTTTCTTT. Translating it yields CASSFSGTDEAFF.

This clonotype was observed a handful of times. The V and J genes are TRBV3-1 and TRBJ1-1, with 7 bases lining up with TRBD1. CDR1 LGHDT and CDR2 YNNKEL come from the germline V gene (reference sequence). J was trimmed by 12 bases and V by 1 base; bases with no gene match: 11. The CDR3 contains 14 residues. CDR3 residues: CASSQGGKGAGTFF. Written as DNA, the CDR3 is TGTGCCAGCAGCCAAGGGGGGAAGGGGGCGGGGACTTTCTTT.

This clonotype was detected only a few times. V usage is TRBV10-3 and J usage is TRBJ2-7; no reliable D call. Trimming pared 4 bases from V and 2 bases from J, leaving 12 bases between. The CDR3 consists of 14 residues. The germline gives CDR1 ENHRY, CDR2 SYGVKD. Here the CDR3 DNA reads TGTGCCATCAGTGGAGGTCAGGACCCCTACGAGCAGTACTTC. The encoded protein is CAISGGQDPYEQYF.